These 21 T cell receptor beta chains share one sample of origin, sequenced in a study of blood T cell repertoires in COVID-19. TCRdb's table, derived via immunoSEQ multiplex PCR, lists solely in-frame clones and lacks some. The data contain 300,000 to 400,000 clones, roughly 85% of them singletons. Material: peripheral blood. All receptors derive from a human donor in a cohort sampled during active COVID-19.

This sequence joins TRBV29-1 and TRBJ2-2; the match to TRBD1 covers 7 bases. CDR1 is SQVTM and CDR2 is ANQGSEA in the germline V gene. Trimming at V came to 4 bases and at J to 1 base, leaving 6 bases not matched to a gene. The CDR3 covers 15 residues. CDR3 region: CSVAGGQKNTGELFF. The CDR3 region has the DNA TGCAGCGTTGCAGGGGGACAGAAGAACACCGGGGAGCTGTTTTTT.

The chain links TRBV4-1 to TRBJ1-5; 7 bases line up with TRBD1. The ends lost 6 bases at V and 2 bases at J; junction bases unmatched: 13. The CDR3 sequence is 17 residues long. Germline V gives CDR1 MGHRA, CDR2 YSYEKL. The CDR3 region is CASSSDRVIFGNQPQHF. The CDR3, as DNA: TGCGCCAGCAGTAGTGACAGGGTGATTTTTGGCAATCAGCCCCAGCATTTT.

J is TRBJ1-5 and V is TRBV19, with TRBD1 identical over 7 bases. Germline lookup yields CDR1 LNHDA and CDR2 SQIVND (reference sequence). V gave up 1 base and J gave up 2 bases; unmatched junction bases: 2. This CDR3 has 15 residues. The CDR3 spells CASSIVTGGNQPQHF. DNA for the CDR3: TGTGCCAGTAGTATAGTAACAGGGGGCAATCAGCCCCAGCATTTT.

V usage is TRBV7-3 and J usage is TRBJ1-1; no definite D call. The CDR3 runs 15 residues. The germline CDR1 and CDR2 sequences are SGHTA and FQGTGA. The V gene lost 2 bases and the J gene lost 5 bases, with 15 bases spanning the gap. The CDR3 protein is CASSLGPAQRTEAFF. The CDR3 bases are TGTGCCAGCAGCTTAGGTCCGGCCCAGAGGACTGAAGCTTTCTTT.

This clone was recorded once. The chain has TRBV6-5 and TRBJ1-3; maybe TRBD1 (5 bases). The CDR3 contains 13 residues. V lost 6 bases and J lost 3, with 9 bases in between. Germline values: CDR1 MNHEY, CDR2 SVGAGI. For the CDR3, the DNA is TGTGCCAGCAGAGGACAAGGTGGAAACACCATATATTTT. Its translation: CASRGQGGNTIYF.

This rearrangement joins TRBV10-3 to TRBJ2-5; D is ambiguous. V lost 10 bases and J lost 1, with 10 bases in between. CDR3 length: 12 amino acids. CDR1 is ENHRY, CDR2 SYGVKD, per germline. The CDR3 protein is CATRRSQETQYF. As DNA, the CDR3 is TGTGCCACCCGGCGGAGCCAAGAGACCCAGTACTTC.

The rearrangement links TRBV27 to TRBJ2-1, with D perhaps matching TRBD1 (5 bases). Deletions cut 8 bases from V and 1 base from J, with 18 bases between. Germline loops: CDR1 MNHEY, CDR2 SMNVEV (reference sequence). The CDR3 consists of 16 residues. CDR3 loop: CASWTGLDNSYNEQFF. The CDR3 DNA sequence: TGTGCCAGCTGGACCGGGCTGGACAATTCCTACAATGAGCAGTTCTTC.

The CDR3 loop is CASSRSTTGAGEAFF. CDR3 nucleotide sequence: TGTGCCAGCAGCCGAAGCACGACAGGGGCCGGTGAAGCTTTCTTT. The V call is TRBV13, the J call TRBJ1-1; 8 bases fit TRBD1. V gave up 5 bases and J gave up 7 bases; unmatched junction bases: 12. CDR3 size: 15 residues. The V gene's germline CDR1 is PRHDT and CDR2 FYEKMQ (reference sequence).

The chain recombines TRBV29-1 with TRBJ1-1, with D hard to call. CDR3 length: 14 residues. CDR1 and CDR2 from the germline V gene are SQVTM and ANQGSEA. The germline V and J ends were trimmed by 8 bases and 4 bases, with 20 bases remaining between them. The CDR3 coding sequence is TGCAGCCCGAGTGGAGTTTTTGGAGGCACTGAAGCTTTCTTT. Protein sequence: CSPSGVFGGTEAFF.

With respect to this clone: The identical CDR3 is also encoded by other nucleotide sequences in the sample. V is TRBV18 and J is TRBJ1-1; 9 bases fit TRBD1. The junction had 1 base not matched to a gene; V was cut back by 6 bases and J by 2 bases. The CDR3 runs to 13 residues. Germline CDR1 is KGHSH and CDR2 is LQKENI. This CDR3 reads CASSGQGNTEAFF. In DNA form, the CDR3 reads TGTGCCAGCTCGGGACAGGGAAACACTGAAGCTTTCTTT.

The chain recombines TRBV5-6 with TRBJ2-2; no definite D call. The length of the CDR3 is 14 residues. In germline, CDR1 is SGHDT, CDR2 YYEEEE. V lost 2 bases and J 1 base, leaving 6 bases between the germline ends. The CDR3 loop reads CASSLQMNTGELFF. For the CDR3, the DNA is TGTGCCAGCAGCTTACAGATGAACACCGGGGAGCTGTTTTTT.

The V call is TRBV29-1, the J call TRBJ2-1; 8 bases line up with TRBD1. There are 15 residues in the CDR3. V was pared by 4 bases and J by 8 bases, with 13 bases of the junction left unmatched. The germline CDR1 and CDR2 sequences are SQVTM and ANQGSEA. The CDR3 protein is CSVAQGAHSPHEQFF. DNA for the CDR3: TGCAGCGTTGCGCAGGGGGCGCATTCCCCACATGAGCAGTTCTTC.

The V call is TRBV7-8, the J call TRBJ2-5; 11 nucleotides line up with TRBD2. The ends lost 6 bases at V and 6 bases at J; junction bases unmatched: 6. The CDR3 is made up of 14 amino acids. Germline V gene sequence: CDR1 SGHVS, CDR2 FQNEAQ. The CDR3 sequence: CASRLAGGLQTQYF. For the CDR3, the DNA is TGTGCCAGCAGGCTAGCGGGGGGCCTACAGACCCAGTACTTC.

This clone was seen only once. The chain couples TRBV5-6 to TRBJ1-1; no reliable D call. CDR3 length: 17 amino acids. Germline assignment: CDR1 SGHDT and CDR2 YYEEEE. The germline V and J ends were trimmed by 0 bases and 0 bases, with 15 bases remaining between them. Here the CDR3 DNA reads TGTGCCAGCAGCTTGGAACTATTGGCAGATATGAACACTGAAGCTTTCTTT. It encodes CASSLELLADMNTEAFF.

The CDR3 region is CAILGVGEKLFF. The CDR3 coding sequence is TGCGCCATCCTAGGGGTGGGGGAAAAACTGTTTTTT. V is TRBV10-1 and J is TRBJ1-4; possibly TRBD1 for D (5 bases). The germline V and J ends were trimmed by 10 bases and 8 bases, with 14 bases remaining between them. The CDR3 totals 12 residues. Germline-derived CDR1 and CDR2 are WNHNN and SYGVQD (reference sequence).

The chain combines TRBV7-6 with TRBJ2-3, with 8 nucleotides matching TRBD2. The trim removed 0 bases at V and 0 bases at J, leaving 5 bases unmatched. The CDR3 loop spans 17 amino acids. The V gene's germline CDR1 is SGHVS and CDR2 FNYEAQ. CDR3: CASSLASRGGSTDTQYF. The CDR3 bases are TGTGCCAGCAGCTTAGCGTCTCGGGGGGGGAGCACAGATACGCAGTATTTT.

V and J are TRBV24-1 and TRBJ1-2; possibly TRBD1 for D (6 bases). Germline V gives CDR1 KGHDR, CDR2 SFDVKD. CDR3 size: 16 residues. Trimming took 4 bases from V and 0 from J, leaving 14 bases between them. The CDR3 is CATSDPNGQPNYGYTF. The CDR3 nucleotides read TGTGCCACCAGTGACCCTAATGGACAGCCTAACTATGGCTACACCTTC.

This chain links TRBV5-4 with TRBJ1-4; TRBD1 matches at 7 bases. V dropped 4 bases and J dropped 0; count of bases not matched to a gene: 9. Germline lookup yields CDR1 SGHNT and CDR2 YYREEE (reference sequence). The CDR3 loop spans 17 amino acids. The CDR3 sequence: CASSPGQAYTTNEKLFF. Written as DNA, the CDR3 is TGTGCCAGCAGCCCCGGACAGGCCTATACAACTAATGAAAAACTGTTTTTT. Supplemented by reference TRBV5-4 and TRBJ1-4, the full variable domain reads ETGVTQSPTHLIKTRGQQVTLRCSSQSGHNTVSWYQQALGQGPQFIFQYYREEENGRGNFPPRFSGLQFPNYSSELNVNALELDDSALYLCASSPGQAYTTNEKLFFGSGTQLSVL.

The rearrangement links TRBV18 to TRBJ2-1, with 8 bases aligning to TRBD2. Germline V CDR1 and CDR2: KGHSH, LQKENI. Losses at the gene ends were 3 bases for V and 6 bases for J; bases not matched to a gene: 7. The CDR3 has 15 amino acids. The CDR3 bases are TGTGCCAGCTCACCCATCAGCGGGGGCCCCAATGAGCAGTTCTTC. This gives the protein CASSPISGGPNEQFF. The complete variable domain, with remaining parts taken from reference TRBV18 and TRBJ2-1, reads NAGVMQNPRHLVRRRGQEARLRCSPMKGHSHVYWYRQLPEEGLKFMVYLQKENIIDESGMPKERFSAEFPKEGPSILRIQQVVRGDSAAYFCASSPISGGPNEQFFGPGTRLTVL.

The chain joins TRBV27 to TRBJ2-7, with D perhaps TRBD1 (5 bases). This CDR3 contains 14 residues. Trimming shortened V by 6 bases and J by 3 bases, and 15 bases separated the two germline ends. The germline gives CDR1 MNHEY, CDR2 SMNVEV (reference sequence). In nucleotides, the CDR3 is TGTGCCAGCAGCCTCCAGGGTGCCCACTACGAGCAGTACTTC. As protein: CASSLQGAHYEQYF.

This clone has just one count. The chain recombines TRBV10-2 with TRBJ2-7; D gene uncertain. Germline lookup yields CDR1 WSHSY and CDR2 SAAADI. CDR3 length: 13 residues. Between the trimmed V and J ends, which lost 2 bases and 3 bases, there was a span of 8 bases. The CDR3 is CASSEQDFYEQYF. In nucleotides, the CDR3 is TGCGCCAGCAGTGAGCAGGATTTCTACGAGCAGTACTTC.